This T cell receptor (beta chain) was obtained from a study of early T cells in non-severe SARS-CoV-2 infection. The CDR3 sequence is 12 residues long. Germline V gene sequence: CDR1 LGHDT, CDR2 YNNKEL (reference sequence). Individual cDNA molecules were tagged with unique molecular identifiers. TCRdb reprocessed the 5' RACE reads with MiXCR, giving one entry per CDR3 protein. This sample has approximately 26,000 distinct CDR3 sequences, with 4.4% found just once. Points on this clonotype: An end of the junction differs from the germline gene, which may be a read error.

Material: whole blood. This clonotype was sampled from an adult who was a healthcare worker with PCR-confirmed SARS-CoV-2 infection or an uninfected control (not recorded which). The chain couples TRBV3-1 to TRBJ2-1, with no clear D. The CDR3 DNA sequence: TGTGCCAGCAGACAAGACGGCAATGAGCAGTTCTTC. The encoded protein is CASRQDGNEQFF.